The 26 T cell receptor beta chains presented below share a single source sample, sequenced in a study of tissue T cells after allogeneic stem cell transplantation. Indicated time point: mouse harvest day 7 after allogeneic transplant. The graft held 10^6 splenic CD5+ T cells and 10^7 T-cell-depleted bone marrow cells. Some clones are missing from TCRdb's copy, which holds only in-frame ones; the method was immunoSEQ multiplex PCR. Of several thousand clones in the sample, less than 60% are singletons; the top ten hold around 7%. The sequencing input was gut tissue. These receptor sequences come from a female BALB/c mouse given C57BL/6 T cells with graft-versus-host disease after an allogeneic hematopoietic cell transplant.

Concerning this clone itself: Gene and germline names: mouse. The CDR3 is cut off 1 residue early in the read; its end comes from the germline J gene. This chain uses TRBV26 with TRBJ2-2, with a weak D call TRBD1 (6 bases). Looked up from germline, CDR1 is KGHPV and CDR2 is FQNQEV (reference sequence). V lost 4 bases and J 0 bases, leaving 6 bases between the germline ends. There are 14 residues in the CDR3. The CDR3 loop is CASSRQANTGQLYF. The DNA read from the CDR3 is TGTGCCAGCAGTCGACAGGCAAACACCGGGCAGCTCTAC. The full variable domain, with the rest looked up from reference TRBV26 and TRBJ2-2, is NSKVIQTPRYLVKGQGQKAKMRCIPEKGHPVVFWYQQNKNNEFKFLINFQNQEVLQQIDMTEKRFSAECPSNSPCSLEIQSSEAGDSALYLCASSRQANTGQLYFGEGSKLTVL.

This clone appeared a single time. These gene names are mouse names. The CDR3 goes on 1 residue after the read ends, and that part is filled in from the germline J gene. The chain employs TRBV23 and TRBJ1-1; the D call of TRBD1 is as the table states it, not checked on the DNA. The V gene's germline CDR1 is KGHTA and CDR2 FQNQQP. The CDR3 consists of 13 residues. This chain's CDR3 is CSSSPQGGTEVFF. The sequenced part of the CDR3 DNA is TGCTCCAGCAGTCCACAGGGGGGGACAGAAGTCTTC.

By share, this clone ranks as large (0.1 to 1%). The gene names given are mouse names. Read coverage stops 1 residue before the CDR3 terminus; the germline J gene supplies the remainder. This chain links TRBV16 with TRBJ2-7, with TRBD2 as a possible D gene (6 bases). Per the germline V gene, CDR1 is SGHSA and CDR2 is FRNQAP. CDR3 size: 13 residues. Trimming removed 5 bases at V and 4 bases at J, with 12 bases between. CDR3 loop: CASSPGTPYEQYF. The CDR3 bases that were read are TGTGCAAGCAGCCCCGGGACTCCATATGAACAGTAC.

This clone was seen a handful of times. These gene names are mouse names. The DNA ends 1 residue before the CDR3 does, and the rest of the CDR3 is filled in from the germline J gene. The same CDR3 is also encoded by other DNA sequences in this sample. The genes are TRBV15 and TRBJ2-7; 9 nucleotides align to TRBD2. Looked up from germline, CDR1 is SGHND and CDR2 is FRSKSL. V shed 2 bases and J 4 bases; nucleotides not matched to a gene: 0. The CDR3 has 13 amino acids. Here the CDR3 reads CASSLLGGYEQYF. The part of the CDR3 DNA that was read is TGTGCCAGCAGTTTACTGGGGGGGTATGAACAGTAC.

As to this clone: The gene names here belong to mouse. The sequence runs out 1 residue before the end of the CDR3; the remainder is reconstructed from the germline J gene. The J gene is TRBJ1-1, the V gene TRBV31; 8 nucleotides match TRBD1. V dropped 0 bases and J dropped 1; count of bases not matched to a gene: 1. The CDR3 covers 14 residues. Germline V gives CDR1 GKSSPN, CDR2 SITVG. Partial CDR3 DNA: TGTGCCTGGAGTCTAGGGACAGGGAACACAGAAGTCTTC. Its protein product is CAWSLGTGNTEVF. The whole CDR3 sequence reads CAWSLGTGNTEVFF.

Regarding this clone: Gene and germline names: mouse. Sequencing ends 1 residue short of the CDR3 end; the germline J gene provides the rest. The chain uses TRBV31 and TRBJ1-3, with 9 positions matching TRBD1. V lost 0 bases, J lost 0 bases, and 3 bases stayed unmatched. This CDR3 contains 16 residues. Germline V gives CDR1 GKSSPN, CDR2 SITVG. The CDR3 sequence: CAWSLGQGFSGNTLYF. The CDR3 bases that were read are TGTGCCTGGAGTCTGGGACAGGGTTTTTCTGGAAATACGCTCTAT.

This clone qualifies as medium-sized. Gene names are mouse gene names. The DNA ends 1 residue before the CDR3 does, and the rest of the CDR3 is filled in from the germline J gene. The V call is TRBV24, the J call TRBJ2-7; D may correspond to TRBD1 or TRBD2 (6 bases each). The CDR3 length is 13 residues. Germline CDR1 is KGHTA and CDR2 is FRNEEI. The V end lost 2 bases, the J end lost 3 bases, and 8 bases lay between the germline ends. This CDR3 reads CASSLEGGYEQYF. The CDR3 DNA, read in part, is TGTGCCAGCAGTCTGGAGGGGGGCTATGAACAGTAC.

This clone turned up a few times. Mouse gene names and germline throughout. The read halts 1 residue ahead of the CDR3 end, with the missing end drawn from the germline J gene. The gene calls are TRBV26 and TRBJ1-1, with 7 positions matching TRBD1. V was clipped by 3 bases and J by 1 base; unmatched bases: 2. The germline CDR1 and CDR2 sequences are KGHPV and FQNQEV (reference sequence). The CDR3 contains 14 residues. The sequenced part of the CDR3 DNA is TGTGCCAGCAGTCTCGGGACAGTAAACACAGAAGTCTTC. It translates to CASSLGTVNTEVF. The full CDR3 protein reads CASSLGTVNTEVFF.

With respect to this clone: Mouse gene names apply. The read falls 1 residue short of the CDR3 end, and the missing part is taken from the germline J gene. The chain uses TRBV13-2 and TRBJ2-7; 11 nucleotides align to TRBD2. The germline CDR1 and CDR2 sequences are NNHNN and SYGAGS (reference sequence). Unmatched junction bases numbered 5, after V lost 2 bases and J lost 4 bases. This CDR3 spans 15 amino acids. The sequenced part of the CDR3 DNA is TGTGCCAGCGGTGAGCCGGGACTGGGGGCGTATGAACAGTAC. Its protein product is CASGEPGLGAYEQY. The whole CDR3 sequence reads CASGEPGLGAYEQYF.

On this clone: Gene names and germline match the mouse. CDR3 residues: CASSLWGANTEVFF. CDR3 DNA (partial): TGTGCCAGCAGTCTGTGGGGGGCCAACACAGAAGTCTTC. This chain joins TRBV26 and TRBJ1-1, with a tentative D call TRBD1 (6 bases). The CDR3 goes on 1 residue after the read ends, and that part is filled in from the germline J gene. The CDR3 loop spans 14 amino acids. Germline CDR1 and CDR2: KGHPV and FQNQEV (reference sequence). The V end lost 1 base, the J end lost 2 bases, and 8 bases lay between the germline ends.

On this clone: Genes and germline come from the mouse. The read ends 1 residue shy of where the CDR3 ends; the end is completed using the germline J gene. The chain uses TRBV26 and TRBJ1-1; TRBD1 might be the D (5 bases). With 6 bases removed from V and 0 bases from J, the gap between germline ends came to 11 bases. Germline V gene lookup returns CDR1 KGHPV and CDR2 FQNQEV (reference sequence). The CDR3 consists of 14 residues. Partial CDR3 DNA: TGTGCCAGCAGCCTCCAGACAGCAAACACAGAAGTCTTC. Protein product: CASSLQTANTEVF. The full CDR3 reads CASSLQTANTEVFF.

This clone was counted between two and nine times. These gene names are mouse names. The read terminates 1 residue before the CDR3 end, so the remaining end is supplied by the germline J gene. The chain uses TRBV12-2 and TRBJ2-2, with D possibly being TRBD1 or TRBD2 (6 bases each). Between the trimmed V and J ends, which lost 0 bases and 1 base, there was a span of 8 bases. This CDR3 is 15 amino acids long. Germline CDR1 SGHLS, CDR2 HYDKME. CDR3 amino acids: CASSLWGLNTGQLYF. The sequenced CDR3 bases are TGTGCCAGCTCTCTCTGGGGGCTAAACACCGGGCAGCTCTAC.

Only a few counts were recorded for this clone. The gene names here belong to mouse. The read falls 1 residue short of the CDR3 end, and the missing part is taken from the germline J gene. V is TRBV26 and J is TRBJ1-1; 7 positions match TRBD1. CDR3 size: 11 residues. In germline, CDR1 is KGHPV, CDR2 FQNQEV (reference sequence). Trimming cost V 6 bases and J 10 bases; bases outside gene matches: 5. CDR3 bases read: TGTGCCAGCAGACAGGGGAGGAGAGTCTTC. Translated: CASRQGRRVF. The entire CDR3 is CASRQGRRVFF.

For this clone: The listed genes are named as in mouse. The CDR3 end lies 1 residue beyond the end of the read and is filled in from the germline J gene. This chain uses TRBV19 with TRBJ2-4; tentatively, D is TRBD2 (6 bases). This CDR3 is 14 amino acids long. The germline V gene encodes CDR1 FNHDT and CDR2 SITEND (reference sequence). The V end was cut by 5 bases, the J end by 0 bases, with 10 bases between. The sequenced CDR3 bases are TGTGCCAGCAGCCGCTGGGGTAGTCAAAACACCTTGTAC. As protein: CASSRWGSQNTLY. The full CDR3 reads CASSRWGSQNTLYF.

Comments on this clone: The genes are named according to mouse. The missing CDR3 end, 1 residue past where the read stops, is filled in from the germline J gene. V usage is TRBV14 and J usage is TRBJ2-4; 7 bases agree with TRBD1. CDR1 and CDR2 from the germline V gene are SGHDT and FRDEAV. Trimming cost V 3 bases and J 3 bases; bases outside gene matches: 4. The CDR3 runs 14 residues. CDR3 bases read: TGTGCCAGCAGTTCCAACAGGGGCCAAAACACCTTGTAC. It codes for CASSSNRGQNTLY. The whole CDR3 sequence is CASSSNRGQNTLYF.

Concerning this clone itself: Germline and genes here are mouse. CDR3 protein: CASKIQGATEVFF. The sequenced part of the CDR3 DNA is TGTGCTAGCAAAATACAGGGGGCCACAGAAGTCTTC. V is TRBV29 and J is TRBJ1-1, with 9 positions matching TRBD1. Read coverage stops 1 residue before the CDR3 terminus; the germline J gene supplies the remainder. Germline loops: CDR1 MSHET, CDR2 SYDVDS. The CDR3 is 13 amino acids. The V segment lost 7 bases and the J segment 4 bases; nucleotides outside the gene matches: 4.

This clone was detected once. Gene names are mouse gene names. The read terminates 1 residue ahead of where the CDR3 ends, so the germline J gene completes it. This chain links TRBV12-2 with TRBJ1-1, with unresolved D. The V and J ends lost 2 bases and 0 bases respectively, with 6 bases between them. Germline V lookup: CDR1 SGHLS, CDR2 HYDKME. The CDR3 loop spans 13 amino acids. Here the CDR3 reads CASSPGTNTEVFF. The sequenced CDR3 bases are TGTGCCAGCTCTCCCGGGACAAACACAGAAGTCTTC.

Concerning this clone: Gene names are the mouse ones. The read stops 1 residue short of the end of the CDR3; the missing end is completed from the germline J gene. V usage is TRBV12-2 and J usage is TRBJ2-7; 11 bases are a match to TRBD2. The CDR3 runs to 14 residues. With 1 base clipped from V and 4 bases from J, the junction kept 2 bases outside the gene matches. Germline V gene lookup returns CDR1 SGHLS and CDR2 HYDKME. The part of the CDR3 DNA that was read is TGTGCCAGCTCTCTTAGGGACTGGGGGTATGAACAGTAC. Translating gives CASSLRDWGYEQY. In full, the CDR3 reads CASSLRDWGYEQYF.

This clone occurred a few times. Gene names refer to mouse genes. The sequence runs out 1 residue before the end of the CDR3; the remainder is reconstructed from the germline J gene. The chain couples TRBV29 to TRBJ2-1; TRBD1 matches 9 bases. Germline V gene data show CDR1 as MSHET and CDR2 as SYDVDS. With 2 bases clipped from V and 7 bases from J, the junction kept 3 bases outside the gene matches. The CDR3 runs 14 residues. The CDR3 region is CASSLGTGRAEQFF. CDR3 bases read: TGTGCTAGCAGTTTAGGGACAGGGCGAGCTGAGCAGTTC.

On this clone: Gene names are the mouse ones. The read ends 1 residue before the CDR3 terminus; that terminus is restored from the germline J gene. This chain joins TRBV16 and TRBJ2-3; D perhaps matches TRBD1 (6 bases). The CDR3 sequence is 15 residues long. Germline-derived CDR1 and CDR2 are SGHSA and FRNQAP. The ends were cut back, 0 bases at V and 1 base at J, with 8 bases in the middle. This chain's CDR3 is CASSLDRGGAETLYF. CDR3 bases read: TGTGCAAGCAGCTTAGACAGGGGAGGTGCAGAAACGCTGTAT.

With regard to this clone: Gene names are mouse gene names. From the germline J gene comes the end of the CDR3, since the read stops 1 residue before it. The genes are TRBV4 and TRBJ2-4, with D uncertain. V shed 4 bases and J shed 0 bases, with 2 bases lying between them. CDR1 LGHDT and CDR2 YNNKQL come from the germline V gene (reference sequence). The CDR3 extends over 12 amino acids. Partial CDR3 DNA: TGTGCCAGCAGCTTTAGTCAAAACACCTTGTAC. This encodes CASSFSQNTLY. The CDR3, in full, reads CASSFSQNTLYF.

Of note for this clone: Gene names are mouse gene names. The CDR3 end is not reached by the read, which stops 1 residue before it; the germline J gene fills it in. The chain uses TRBV15 and TRBJ1-3; D not resolved. The length of the CDR3 is 13 residues. Trimming took off 6 bases at V and 0 bases at J, with 6 bases between the two ends. CDR1 and CDR2 (germline): SGHND, FRSKSL. CDR3 protein: CASSQNSGNTLYF. The CDR3 bases that were read are TGTGCCAGCAGCCAGAATTCTGGAAATACGCTCTAT. The entire variable domain, with the rest obtained from reference TRBV15 and TRBJ1-3, is as follows: DAGVTQTPRHEVAEKGQTIILKCEPVSGHNDLFWYRQTKIQGLELLSYFRSKSLMEDGGAFKDRFKAEMLNSSFSTLKIQPTEPKDSAVYLCASSQNSGNTLYFGEGSRLIVV.

This clone appeared once. One junction end does not reproduce the germline sequence, and a read error may be involved. Genes and germline come from the mouse. Read sequence stops 1 residue before the CDR3 end, and the germline J gene provides the missing end. The chain has TRBV13-1 and TRBJ2-4; a possible D gene is TRBD1 (5 bases). Germline V gives CDR1 NSHNY, CDR2 SYGAGN. The CDR3 runs to 13 residues. This chain's CDR3 is CASSPGSQNTLYF. CDR3 bases read: TGTGCTAGCAGTCCAGGGAGTCAAAACACCTTGTAC.

The table lists this clone with a count of one. The genes and germline here are from mouse. The missing CDR3 end, 1 residue past where the read stops, is filled in from the germline J gene. J is TRBJ2-5 and V is TRBV3, with TRBD2 identical over 7 bases. Trimming cost V 3 bases and J 4 bases; bases outside gene matches: 4. This CDR3 is built from 14 residues. Germline CDR1 is SNHLY and CDR2 is FYNGKV (reference sequence). The CDR3 DNA, read in part, is TGTGCCAGCAGCTTTTGGGGGGTGGAAGACACCCAGTAC. Protein sequence: CASSFWGVEDTQY. The whole CDR3 region reads CASSFWGVEDTQYF.

In regard to this clone: Mouse gene names and germline throughout. The read halts 1 residue ahead of the CDR3 end, with the missing end drawn from the germline J gene. At the DNA level, this CDR3 is encoded by other sequences in the same sample as well. V and J are TRBV26 and TRBJ2-4; 8 nucleotides line up with TRBD1. Losses at the gene ends were 2 bases for V and 3 bases for J; bases not matched to a gene: 1. Germline loops: CDR1 KGHPV, CDR2 FQNQEV (reference sequence). This CDR3 has 14 residues. The covered CDR3 bases are TGTGCCAGCAGTCTGGGACAGGGCCAAAACACCTTGTAC. It yields the protein CASSLGQGQNTLY. The CDR3 in full is CASSLGQGQNTLYF.

Details on this clone: Gene and germline names: mouse. The read finishes 1 residue shy of the CDR3 end, and the germline J gene is used to complete it. This chain connects TRBV26 to TRBJ1-3; D unresolved. Germline loops: CDR1 KGHPV, CDR2 FQNQEV (reference sequence). CDR3 length: 15 residues. Trimming left V 0 bases short and J 1 base short, with 7 bases between. This chain's CDR3 is CASSLSMGSGNTLYF. Partial CDR3 DNA: TGTGCCAGCAGTCTGTCGATGGGGTCTGGAAATACGCTCTAT.